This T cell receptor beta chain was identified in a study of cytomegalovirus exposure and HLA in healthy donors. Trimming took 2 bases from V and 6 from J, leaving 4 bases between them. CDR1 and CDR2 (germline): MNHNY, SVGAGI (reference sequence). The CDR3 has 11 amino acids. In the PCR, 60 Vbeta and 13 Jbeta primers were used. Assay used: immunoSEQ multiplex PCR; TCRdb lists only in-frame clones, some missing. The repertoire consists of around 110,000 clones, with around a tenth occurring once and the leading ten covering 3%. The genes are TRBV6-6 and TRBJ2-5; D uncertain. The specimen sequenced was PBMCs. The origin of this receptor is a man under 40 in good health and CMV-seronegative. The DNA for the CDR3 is TGTGCCAGCAGTTACGGCAAGACCCAGTACTTC. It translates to CASSYGKTQYF.